This TCR beta chain was sequenced during a study of response to subunit inactivated influenza vaccine. Study outcomes and limitations: The authors suggested that every seasonal influenza vaccination recruits few new T cells.

CDR3 length equals 14 residues. CDR1 is ENHRY and CDR2 is SYGVKD in the germline V gene. Trimming took off 2 bases at V and 4 bases at J, with 11 bases between the two ends. TCRdb re-derived calls from the RT-PCR reads in MiXCR, one entry per CDR3 protein. The top ten clones hold around 12% of a sample with over 400,000 distinct CDR3 sequences, roughly 13% of them seen once. This clonotype has a count of ten or more. The target antigen is unknown. This receptor was obtained from a man aged 50 to 60 who received an inactivated influenza vaccine. The chain links TRBV10-3 to TRBJ2-5; D gene unclear. The sequencing used PBMCs from blood, collected roughly 45 days after vaccination. The CDR3 sequence is CAISEGPQAETQYF. Here the CDR3 DNA reads TGTGCCATCAGTGAGGGACCTCAGGCAGAGACCCAGTACTTC.